This T cell receptor (beta chain) was captured by sequencing in a study of human T cells and chemical hapten exposure. This clonotype showed up many times. Its specificity is unknown. TCRdb passed the RACE reads through MiXCR, listing each CDR3 protein once. The profile shows 25,000 to 35,000 distinct CDR3 sequences, 5% to 6% of them singletons. Points from the study as a whole: There was a positive correlation between PT1 expanded TCR counts and patch test score.

This CDR3 has 13 amino acids. V was trimmed by 0 bases and J by 5 bases, leaving 9 bases between them. The germline V gene encodes CDR1 DFQATT and CDR2 SNEGSKA (reference sequence). As for time point: patch test 3, about 24 weeks after DPC sensitization. Treatment given: therapeutic diphenylcyclopropenone sensitization with weekly scalp DPC. Non-pregnant alopecia patients aged 18 to 70, suitable for DPC therapy. Blood, whole and unfractionated, served as the source for total RNA extraction. The chain couples TRBV20-1 to TRBJ2-3, with D uncertain. This TCR was recovered from a man aged 25 to 40 with alopecia areata. Some clones in this sample may be carry-over from other donors' samples. Sequencing used whole blood, obtained in connection with sensitization to the hapten diphenylcyclopropenone (DPC). CDR3 DNA: TGCAGTGCTAGAGAGGGTGTGAGAGATACGCAGTATTTT. Its translation is CSAREGVRDTQYF.